This T cell receptor (beta chain) was captured by sequencing in a study of T cells in tumors after PD-1 blockade. This clone came up a few times. In the same sample, other DNA sequences code for this CDR3. CDR1 is SQVTM and CDR2 is ANQGSEA in the germline V gene. The CDR3 extends over 19 amino acids. V lost 4 bases and J 4 bases, leaving 29 bases between the germline ends. Using immunoSEQ multiplex PCR, the repertoire was profiled, and TCRdb retains in-frame clones only, with some absent. The table has 20,000 to 25,000 clones, more than 70% seen once; the top ten hold roughly 27%. The sequencing used PBMCs, collected before anti-PD-1 treatment. The TCR sequence derives from a human donor with basal cell carcinoma. The chain couples TRBV29-1 to TRBJ2-1; TRBD1 is a possible D gene (6 bases). The CDR3 protein is CSVGGGGGRSSARYNEQFF. The CDR3 DNA reads as TGCAGCGTTGGGGGTGGTGGGGGCAGAAGCAGCGCGAGATACAATGAGCAGTTCTTC.